Detailed here is one T cell receptor beta chain. Its antigen is not known. Primers for the PCR totalled 60 Vbeta and 13 Jbeta. Authors' processing steps: About 80 million unique TCR beta chains, around 11 million of them shared, were counted by a later analysis. Assay: immunoSEQ multiplex PCR; the TCRdb copy retains only in-frame clones and omits some. That table gives V, J and clone size, and the DNA gave D and trimming. The sample has around 230,000 clones; roughly 81% are singletons. This sample is part of a study of cytomegalovirus exposure and HLA in healthy donors. The study's findings and limits: Across donors, presence/absence analyses took sequencing depth to be roughly uniform.

Germline CDR1 reads GTSNPN; CDR2 reads SVGIG (reference sequence). V gave up 8 bases and J gave up 1 base, with 11 bases separating them. This CDR3 spans 13 amino acids. The sequenced sample consisted of PBMCs. This TCR was sampled from a girl under 10 years old in good health and CMV-seronegative. This sequence joins TRBV30 and TRBJ1-4; the D is unclear. This CDR3 is CAVEMGTNEKLFF. CDR3 nucleotides: TGTGCCGTGGAGATGGGAACTAATGAAAAACTGTTTTTT.